Listed here are 3 T cell receptor beta chains from one sample, sequenced in a study of T cell responses to AZD1222 COVID-19 vaccine. Profiling relied on immunoSEQ multiplex PCR, and the TCRdb table lists in-frame clones only, not all of them. The sample has 110,000 or so clones, over 75% seen once. Here the sequenced sample was peripheral blood, taken 28 days after the second dose of the MenACWY control vaccine. The receptors were gathered from an adult who received the MenACWY meningococcal vaccine as a control.

The chain recombines TRBV4-1 with TRBJ2-5, with 9 bases identical to TRBD2. V shed 3 bases and J 2 bases; nucleotides not matched to a gene: 4. The CDR3 totals 15 residues. CDR1 MGHRA and CDR2 YSYEKL come from the germline V gene. CDR3 amino acids: CASSQTGLAQETQYF. Here the CDR3 DNA reads TGCGCCAGCAGCCAGACGGGACTAGCACAAGAGACCCAGTACTTC.

The rearrangement uses TRBV5-1 and TRBJ2-1, with 10 bases identical to TRBD2. With 4 bases clipped from V and 5 bases from J, the junction kept 6 bases outside the gene matches. The CDR3 loop spans 15 amino acids. Germline CDR1 SGHRS, CDR2 YFSETQ. The CDR3 nucleotides are TGCGCCAGCAGCCCTAGCGGGAGAATAGACAATGAGCAGTTCTTC. This gives the protein CASSPSGRIDNEQFF.

This rearrangement joins TRBV5-1 to TRBJ1-1; D not resolved. Trimming cost V 0 bases and J 1 base, with 10 bases left between them. CDR1 SGHRS and CDR2 YFSETQ come from the germline V gene. The CDR3 length is 15 residues. CDR3 DNA sequence: TGCGCCAGCAGCTTGGAGGGAGGTCAGAACACTGAAGCTTTCTTT. Translating it yields CASSLEGGQNTEAFF.